This T cell receptor (beta chain) is drawn from a study of technical replicates of blood from a handful of donors. Sequencing used immunoSEQ multiplex PCR; TCRdb keeps in-frame clones, though not all of them. The table has fewer than 70,000 clones, about 95% seen once. This CDR3 contains 15 residues. Germline V lookup: CDR1 MNHEY, CDR2 SVGAGI. Unmatched junction bases numbered 3, after V lost 1 base and J lost 4 bases. This receptor was obtained from a human donor in good health. Material for sequencing was T cells isolated from PBMCs. V usage is TRBV6-5 and J usage is TRBJ2-2, with TRBD1 matching 7 bases. The CDR3 region is CASSYLTGPTGELFF. The DNA of the CDR3 is TGTGCCAGCAGTTACTTGACAGGGCCCACCGGGGAGCTGTTTTTT.